One and the same sample provided the 21 T cell receptor beta chains below, sequenced in a study of T cell responses to AZD1222 COVID-19 vaccine. The repertoire was sequenced with immunoSEQ multiplex PCR; TCRdb's copy has only in-frame clones and lacks some. This sample carries about 130,000 clones, 92% of them seen once, and the ten largest clones take approximately 2.1%. Sequenced here: peripheral blood, sampled on day 0 of AZD1222 vaccination. The receptor source for this set is an adult in good health.

The chain has TRBV7-9 and TRBJ1-4, with D maybe TRBD1 (6 bases). The CDR3 runs 17 residues. Trimming shortened V by 1 base and J by 3 bases, and 15 bases separated the two germline ends. Germline CDR1 reads SEHNR; CDR2 reads FQNEAQ (reference sequence). The CDR3 bases are TGTGCCAGCAGCTTAGACTCGGGGGCGGGCGCTAATGAAAAACTGTTTTTT. Translated, it gives CASSLDSGAGANEKLFF.

This clone was counted a single time. The J gene is TRBJ1-4, the V gene TRBV7-2, with a weak D call TRBD1 (5 bases). V dropped 1 base and J dropped 5 bases, with 11 bases sitting between them. The V gene's germline CDR1 is SGHTA and CDR2 FQGNSA. This CDR3 is built from 15 residues. Here the CDR3 reads CASSLVLGQNEKLFF. DNA of the CDR3: TGTGCCAGCAGCTTAGTCTTGGGGCAGAATGAAAAACTGTTTTTT.

J is TRBJ2-3 and V is TRBV7-6; D is perhaps TRBD2 (6 bases). The V gene lost 4 bases and the J gene lost 6 bases, with 11 bases spanning the gap. CDR1 SGHVS and CDR2 FNYEAQ come from the germline V gene. This CDR3 contains 13 residues. The CDR3 sequence is CASSSSRGDTQYF. The CDR3 bases are TGTGCCAGCAGCTCTAGCCGGGGGGATACGCAGTATTTT. Full variable domain (rest looked up from reference TRBV7-6 and TRBJ2-3): GAGVSQSPRYKVTKRGQDVALRCDPISGHVSLYWYRQALGQGPEFLTYFNYEAQQDKSGLPNDRFSAERPEGSISTLTIQRTEQRDSAMYRCASSSSRGDTQYFGPGTRLTVL.

This clone has only one observation. The gene calls are TRBV7-3 and TRBJ2-3; 10 bases fit TRBD2. With V trimmed by 0 bases and J by 9 bases, 0 bases remained unmatched. There are 13 residues in the CDR3. Germline assignment: CDR1 SGHTA and CDR2 FQGTGA. CDR3 sequence reads: CASSLTSGGTQYF. The DNA for the CDR3 is TGTGCCAGCAGCTTAACTAGCGGGGGGACGCAGTATTTT.

The CDR3 DNA is TGCGCCAGCAGCCTCAACGCGGAGACCCAGTACTTC. Its protein product is CASSLNAETQYF. The chain uses TRBV4-1 and TRBJ2-5; D gene ambiguous. The CDR3 totals 12 residues. CDR1 and CDR2 (germline): MGHRA, YSYEKL. The V end lost 4 bases, the J end lost 5 bases, and 8 bases lay between the germline ends.

The V gene is TRBV28, the J gene TRBJ1-4, with 10 bases aligning to TRBD1. The CDR3 loop spans 18 amino acids. The trim removed 5 bases at V and 3 bases at J, leaving 12 bases unmatched. CDR1 MDHEN and CDR2 SYDVKM come from the germline V gene. The CDR3 protein is CASSPAGTGVGANEKLFF. CDR3 nucleotide sequence: TGTGCCAGCAGTCCGGCAGGGACAGGGGTTGGAGCTAATGAAAAACTGTTTTTT.

The chain has TRBV27 and TRBJ2-5, with 9 bases fitting TRBD2. In germline, CDR1 is MNHEY, CDR2 SMNVEV (reference sequence). This CDR3 comprises 14 residues. V shed 6 bases and J 3 bases; nucleotides not matched to a gene: 5. The CDR3 DNA follows: TGTGCCAGCAGACCCATAGCGGGAGAAGAGACCCAGTACTTC. It encodes CASRPIAGEETQYF.

This sequence joins TRBV9 and TRBJ2-3, with TRBD2 identical over 10 bases. The V gene end was trimmed by 2 bases and the J gene end by 7 bases; junction bases not matched to a gene: 7. CDR1 SGDLS and CDR2 YYNGEE come from the germline V gene. The CDR3 runs 15 residues. Written as DNA, the CDR3 is TGTGCCAGCAGCGTTAGCGGGGGGCCGGCATATACGCAGTATTTT. Translated: CASSVSGGPAYTQYF.

This clone was picked up a small number of times. The chain recombines TRBV20-1 with TRBJ1-5; TRBD1 matches 7 bases. Germline V gene data show CDR1 as DFQATT and CDR2 as SNEGSKA (reference sequence). V was pared by 3 bases and J by 2 bases, with 13 bases of the junction left unmatched. This CDR3 contains 17 residues. As DNA, the CDR3 is TGCAGTGCTAGTAACCCGACAGGGAGAATGGGCAATCAGCCCCAGCATTTT. Translating it yields CSASNPTGRMGNQPQHF.

DNA of the CDR3: TGTGCCAGCAGTTACCGCCCGGGCTTCGCTACGCAGTATTTT. Translation: CASSYRPGFATQYF. This rearrangement joins TRBV6-2 or TRBV6-3 to TRBJ2-3; D not resolved. Trimming shortened V by 2 bases and J by 8 bases, and 14 bases separated the two germline ends. The CDR3 is 14 amino acids. The germline gives CDR1 MNHEY, CDR2 SVGEGT.

The gene calls are TRBV14 and TRBJ1-2; no firm D call. Trimming shortened V by 3 bases and J by 7 bases, and 9 bases separated the two germline ends. The CDR3 consists of 12 residues. Looked up from germline, CDR1 is SGHDN and CDR2 is FVKESK. CDR3 coding DNA: TGTGCCAGCAGCCAGGGGTGGGTTGGCTACACCTTC. Translation gives CASSQGWVGYTF.

This clone appeared once. As DNA, the CDR3 is TGTGCCAGCAGTTTATGGGGGTCTGGGGCCAACGTCCTGACTTTC. Its translation: CASSLWGSGANVLTF. V usage is TRBV27 and J usage is TRBJ2-6; D is possibly TRBD1 or TRBD2 (5 bases each). Germline CDR1 and CDR2: MNHEY and SMNVEV (reference sequence). V lost 1 base and J lost 1, with 5 bases in between. This CDR3 contains 15 residues.

The table lists this clone with a count of one. The chain combines TRBV19 with TRBJ2-7; perhaps TRBD1 as D (6 bases). The V gene's germline CDR1 is LNHDA and CDR2 SQIVND (reference sequence). V lost 5 bases to trimming and J lost 2 bases, with 16 bases between them. The length of the CDR3 is 15 residues. In DNA form, the CDR3 reads TGTGCCAGTAGTGTTTCCGGGACAATCACCTACGAGCAGTACTTC. It encodes CASSVSGTITYEQYF.

Comment on this clone: One end of the junction is discordant with germline, which a read error may explain. The rearrangement uses TRBV7-7 and TRBJ2-5; 10 nucleotides agree with TRBD2. The CDR3 sequence is 15 residues long. Germline loops: CDR1 SSHAT, CDR2 FNYEAQ (reference sequence). CDR3 amino acids: CASSLERGGLETQYF. CDR3 nucleotides: TGTGCTAGCAGCTTAGAGCGGGGGGGCCTTGAGACCCAGTACTTC.

This sequence joins TRBV7-6 and TRBJ1-1; 10 bases line up with TRBD1. Unmatched junction bases numbered 6, after V lost 4 bases and J lost 4 bases. Germline loops: CDR1 SGHVS, CDR2 FNYEAQ. The CDR3 length is 15 residues. In DNA, the CDR3 is TGTGCCAGCAGCTATCGACAGGGGGCGCCCACTGAAGCTTTCTTT. Translating it yields CASSYRQGAPTEAFF.

This sequence joins TRBV19 and TRBJ1-5; D ambiguous. The germline V gene encodes CDR1 LNHDA and CDR2 SQIVND (reference sequence). The CDR3 has 14 amino acids. Trimming shortened V by 7 bases and J by 4 bases, and 14 bases separated the two germline ends. The CDR3 DNA is TGTGCCAGTACCCCCCTAACCCGAAATCAGCCCCAGCATTTT. It yields the protein CASTPLTRNQPQHF.

The chain links TRBV2 to TRBJ1-6; D gene uncertain. The CDR3 covers 11 residues. The germline gives CDR1 SNHLY, CDR2 FYNNEI. The V gene lost 2 bases and the J gene lost 13 bases, with 6 bases spanning the gap. The CDR3 sequence is CASSESSPLHF. Here the CDR3 DNA reads TGTGCCAGCAGTGAAAGCTCCCCCCTCCACTTT. Combining the CDR3 with reference TRBV2 and TRBJ1-6 gives the whole variable domain EPEVTQTPSHQVTQMGQEVILRCVPISNHLYFYWYRQILGQKVEFLVSFYNNEISEKSEIFDDQFSVERPDGSNFTLKIRSTKLEDSAMYFCASSESSPLHFGNGTRLTVT.

V and J are TRBV9 and TRBJ2-5; 7 nucleotides line up with TRBD1. V lost 2 bases to trimming and J lost 2 bases; unmatched junction nucleotides: 6. CDR3 length: 15 amino acids. Germline values: CDR1 SGDLS, CDR2 YYNGEE. The CDR3 bases are TGTGCCAGCAGCGTCGGGACAGCAGTGCAAGAGACCCAGTACTTC. Residues: CASSVGTAVQETQYF.

The chain uses TRBV5-8 and TRBJ1-5, with 10 nucleotides matching TRBD1. Germline CDR1 and CDR2: SGHTS and YDEGEE. There are 19 residues in the CDR3. The V segment lost 3 bases and the J segment 1 base; nucleotides outside the gene matches: 13. The CDR3, as DNA: TGTGCCAGCAGCTGGGAGACAGGGGGCGGCCTCTCGAGCAATCAGCCCCAGCATTTT. Translation: CASSWETGGGLSSNQPQHF.

The V gene is TRBV4-2, the J gene TRBJ2-7; D uncertain. The V and J ends lost 0 bases and 3 bases respectively, with 12 bases between them. CDR1 is LGHNA and CDR2 is YNFKEQ in the germline V gene. The CDR3 consists of 15 residues. The CDR3 bases are TGTGCCAGCAGCCAAGAAACGGGCGGCGGCTACGAGCAGTACTTC. This translates into CASSQETGGGYEQYF.

This clone was recorded a few times. CDR3 in amino acids: CASSPSVRAYEQYF. In DNA form, the CDR3 reads TGTGCCAGCTCCCCATCGGTCAGGGCCTACGAGCAGTACTTC. The V and J genes are TRBV18 and TRBJ2-7; D might be TRBD1 (5 bases). Germline V CDR1 and CDR2: KGHSH, LQKENI. Trimming stripped 6 bases from V and 2 bases from J, with 14 bases between. The CDR3 covers 14 residues.